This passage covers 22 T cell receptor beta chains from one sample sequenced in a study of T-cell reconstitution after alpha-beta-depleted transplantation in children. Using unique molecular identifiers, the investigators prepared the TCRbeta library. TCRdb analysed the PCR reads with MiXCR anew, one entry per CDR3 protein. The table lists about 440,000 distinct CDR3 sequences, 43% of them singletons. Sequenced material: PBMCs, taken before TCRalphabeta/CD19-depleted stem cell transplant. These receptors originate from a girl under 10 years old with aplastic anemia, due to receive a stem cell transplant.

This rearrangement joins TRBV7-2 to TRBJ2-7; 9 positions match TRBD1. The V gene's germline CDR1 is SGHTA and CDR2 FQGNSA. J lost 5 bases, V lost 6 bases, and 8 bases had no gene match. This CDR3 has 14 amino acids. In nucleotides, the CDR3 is TGTGCCAGCAGGGCGGGACAGGGTCTAAACGAGCAGTACTTC. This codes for CASRAGQGLNEQYF.

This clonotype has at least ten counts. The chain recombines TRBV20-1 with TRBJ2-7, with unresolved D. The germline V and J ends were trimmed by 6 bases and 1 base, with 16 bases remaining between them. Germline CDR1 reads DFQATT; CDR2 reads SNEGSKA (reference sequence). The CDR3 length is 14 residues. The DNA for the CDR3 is TGCAGTGCCCCCAACGGGCAAAGTTCCTACGAGCAGTACTTC. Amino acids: CSAPNGQSSYEQYF.

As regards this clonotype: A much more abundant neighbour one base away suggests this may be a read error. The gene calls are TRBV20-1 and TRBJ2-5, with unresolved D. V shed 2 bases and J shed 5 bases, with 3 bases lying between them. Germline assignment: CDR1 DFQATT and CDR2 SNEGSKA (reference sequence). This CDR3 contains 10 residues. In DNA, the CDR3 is TGCAGTGCTAGACACGAGACCCAGTACTTC. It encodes CSARHETQYF.

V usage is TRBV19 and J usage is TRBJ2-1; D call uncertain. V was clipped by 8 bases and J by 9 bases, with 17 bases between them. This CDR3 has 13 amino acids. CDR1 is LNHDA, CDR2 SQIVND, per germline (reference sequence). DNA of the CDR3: TGTGCCAGTGCCGCCTTTGAAGGTATTGAGCAGTTCTTC. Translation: CASAAFEGIEQFF.

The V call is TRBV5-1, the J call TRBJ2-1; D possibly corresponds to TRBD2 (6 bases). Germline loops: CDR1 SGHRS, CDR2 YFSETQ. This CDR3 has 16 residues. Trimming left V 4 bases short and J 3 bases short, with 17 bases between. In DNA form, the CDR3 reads TGCGCCAGCAGCCCCGGTGGGCAGGGAGGCTACAATGAGCAGTTCTTC. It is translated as CASSPGGQGGYNEQFF.

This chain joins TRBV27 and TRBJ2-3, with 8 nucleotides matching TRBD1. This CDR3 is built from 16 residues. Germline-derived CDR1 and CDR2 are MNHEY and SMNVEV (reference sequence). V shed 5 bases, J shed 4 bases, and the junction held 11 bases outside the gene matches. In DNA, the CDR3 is TGTGCCAGCAGTCTCGTGGGACAGGCGCCCCCAGATACGCAGTATTTT. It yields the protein CASSLVGQAPPDTQYF.

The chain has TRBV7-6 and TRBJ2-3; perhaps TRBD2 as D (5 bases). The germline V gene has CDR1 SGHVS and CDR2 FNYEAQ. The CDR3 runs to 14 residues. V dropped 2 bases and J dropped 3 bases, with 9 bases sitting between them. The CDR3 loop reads CASSLRPGTDTQYF. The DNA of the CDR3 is TGTGCCAGCAGCTTAAGGCCGGGGACAGATACGCAGTATTTT.

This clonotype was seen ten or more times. The chain's CDR3 is CASSLESSTDTQYF. DNA for the CDR3: TGCGCCAGCAGCTTGGAGAGTAGCACAGATACGCAGTATTTT. The chain carries TRBV5-1 and TRBJ2-3; the D is unclear. The CDR3 spans 14 residues. CDR1 is SGHRS, CDR2 YFSETQ, per germline. Trimming cost V 0 bases and J 0 bases, with 5 bases left between them. Variable domain in full (rest from reference TRBV5-1 and TRBJ2-3): KAGVTQTPRYLIKTRGQQVTLSCSPISGHRSVSWYQQTPGQGLQFLFEYFSETQRNKGNFPGRFSGRQFSNSRSEMNVSTLELGDSALYLCASSLESSTDTQYFGPGTRLTVL.

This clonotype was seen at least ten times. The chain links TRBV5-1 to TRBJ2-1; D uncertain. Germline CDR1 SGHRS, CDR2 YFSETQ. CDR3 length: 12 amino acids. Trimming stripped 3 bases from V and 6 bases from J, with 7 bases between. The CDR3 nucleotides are TGCGCCAGCAGCTGGGAAGGCAATGAGCAGTTCTTC. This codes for CASSWEGNEQFF.

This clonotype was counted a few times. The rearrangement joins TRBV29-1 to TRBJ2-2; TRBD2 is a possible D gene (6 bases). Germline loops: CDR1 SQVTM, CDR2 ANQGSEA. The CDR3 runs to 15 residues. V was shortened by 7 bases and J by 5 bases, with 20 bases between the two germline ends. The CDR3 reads CSASRVGEVTGELFF. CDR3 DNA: TGCAGCGCCAGCCGTGTGGGGGAGGTGACCGGGGAGCTGTTTTTT.

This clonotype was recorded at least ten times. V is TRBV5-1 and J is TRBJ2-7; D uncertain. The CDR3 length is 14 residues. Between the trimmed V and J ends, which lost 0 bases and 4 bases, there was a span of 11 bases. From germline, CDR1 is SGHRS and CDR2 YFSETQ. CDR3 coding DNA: TGCGCCAGCAGCTTGGTTGTCTTACCGTACGAGCAGTACTTC. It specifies CASSLVVLPYEQYF.

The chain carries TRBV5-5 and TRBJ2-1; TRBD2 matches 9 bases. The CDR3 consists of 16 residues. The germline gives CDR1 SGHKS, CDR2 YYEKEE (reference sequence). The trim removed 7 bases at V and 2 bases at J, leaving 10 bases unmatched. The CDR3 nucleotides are TGTGCCAGCGGGCTCCTGAGCGGGAGGCCCTACAATGAGCAGTTCTTC. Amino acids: CASGLLSGRPYNEQFF.

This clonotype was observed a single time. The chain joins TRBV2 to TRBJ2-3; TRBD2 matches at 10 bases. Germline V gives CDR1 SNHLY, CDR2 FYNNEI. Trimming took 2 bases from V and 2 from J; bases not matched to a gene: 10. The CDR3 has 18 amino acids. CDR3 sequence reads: CASSENSDSGGNTDTQYF. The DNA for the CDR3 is TGTGCCAGCAGTGAAAACTCCGATAGCGGGGGGAACACAGATACGCAGTATTTT.

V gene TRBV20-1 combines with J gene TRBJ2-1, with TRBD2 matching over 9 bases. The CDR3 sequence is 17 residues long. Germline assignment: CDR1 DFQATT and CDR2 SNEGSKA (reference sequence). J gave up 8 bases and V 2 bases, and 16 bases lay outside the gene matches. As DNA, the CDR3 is TGCAGTGCTAGACCCCCGACTATGCCAGCGGGAGGCTATGAGCAGTTCTTC. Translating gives CSARPPTMPAGGYEQFF.

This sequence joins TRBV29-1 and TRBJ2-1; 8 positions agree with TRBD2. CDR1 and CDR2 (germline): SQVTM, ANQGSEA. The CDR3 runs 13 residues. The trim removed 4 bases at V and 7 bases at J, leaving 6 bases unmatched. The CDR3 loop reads CSVVGTSVNEQFF. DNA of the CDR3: TGCAGCGTTGTTGGGACTAGTGTGAATGAGCAGTTCTTC.

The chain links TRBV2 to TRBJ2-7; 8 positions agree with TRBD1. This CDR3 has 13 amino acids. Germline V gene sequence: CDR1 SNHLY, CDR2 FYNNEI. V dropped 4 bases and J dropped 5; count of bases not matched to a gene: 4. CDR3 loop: CASSGRTGNEQYF. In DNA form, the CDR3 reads TGTGCCAGCAGTGGTCGGACAGGGAACGAGCAGTACTTC.

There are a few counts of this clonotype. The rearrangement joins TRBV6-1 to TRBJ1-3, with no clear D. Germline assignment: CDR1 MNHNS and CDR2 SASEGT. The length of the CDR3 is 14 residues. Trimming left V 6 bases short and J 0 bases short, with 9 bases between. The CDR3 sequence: CASREQISGNTIYF. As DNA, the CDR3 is TGTGCCAGCAGGGAACAGATCTCTGGAAACACCATATATTTT.

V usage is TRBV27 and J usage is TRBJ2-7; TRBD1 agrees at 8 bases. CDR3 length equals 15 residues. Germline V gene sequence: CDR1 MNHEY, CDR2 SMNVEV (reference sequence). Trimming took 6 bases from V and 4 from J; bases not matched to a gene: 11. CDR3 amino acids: CASRGTGQDQYEQYF. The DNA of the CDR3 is TGTGCCAGCAGGGGGACGGGACAGGACCAATACGAGCAGTACTTC.

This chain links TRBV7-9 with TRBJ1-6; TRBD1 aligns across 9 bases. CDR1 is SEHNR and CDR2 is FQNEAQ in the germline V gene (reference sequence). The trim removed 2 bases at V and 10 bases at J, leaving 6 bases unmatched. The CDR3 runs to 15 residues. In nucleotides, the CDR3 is TGTGCCAGCAGCTTATCCAGACAGGGGGTATCACCCCTCCACTTT. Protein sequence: CASSLSRQGVSPLHF. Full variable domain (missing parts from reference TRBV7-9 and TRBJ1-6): DTGVSQNPRHKITKRGQNVTFRCDPISEHNRLYWYRQTLGQGPEFLTYFQNEAQLEKSRLLSDRFSAERPKGSFSTLEIQRTEQGDSAMYLCASSLSRQGVSPLHFGNGTRLTVT.

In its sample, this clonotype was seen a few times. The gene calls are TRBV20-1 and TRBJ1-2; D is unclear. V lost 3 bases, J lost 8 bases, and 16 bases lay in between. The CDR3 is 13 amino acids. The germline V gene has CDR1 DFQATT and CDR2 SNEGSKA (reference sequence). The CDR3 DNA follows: TGCAGTGCTAGTGACACGAAGTGGGCAGGCTACACCTTC. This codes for CSASDTKWAGYTF.

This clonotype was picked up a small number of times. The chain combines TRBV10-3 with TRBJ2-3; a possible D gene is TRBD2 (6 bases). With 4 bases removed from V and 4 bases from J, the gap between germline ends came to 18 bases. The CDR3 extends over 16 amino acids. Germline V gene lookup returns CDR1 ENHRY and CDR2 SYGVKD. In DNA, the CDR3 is TGTGCCATCAGTGTGAAGGGCCCGGGGGATCCAGATACGCAGTATTTT. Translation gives CAISVKGPGDPDTQYF.

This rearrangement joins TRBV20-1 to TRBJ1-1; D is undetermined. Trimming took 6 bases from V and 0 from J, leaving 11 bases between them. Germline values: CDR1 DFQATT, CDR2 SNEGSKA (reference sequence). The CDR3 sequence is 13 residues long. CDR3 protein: CSARTDMNTEAFF. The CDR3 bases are TGCAGTGCGCGGACGGATATGAACACTGAAGCTTTCTTT.